Below are 24 T cell receptor beta chains sequenced from a single sample in a study of T-cell reconstitution after alpha-beta-depleted transplantation in children. The authors prepared the TCRbeta library with unique molecular identifiers. TCRdb re-analysed the PCR reads in MiXCR, keeping a single row per CDR3 protein. The repertoire holds around 410,000 distinct CDR3 sequences, with roughly 10% as singletons. The starting material was PBMCs from the stem cell graft donor, obtained from the stem cell graft. The receptors were gathered from a human donor who donated a stem cell graft to a child with acute myeloid leukemia.

This clonotype was detected a few times. The chain is built from TRBV18 and TRBJ1-1; D is undetermined. With 0 bases removed from V and 11 bases from J, the gap between germline ends came to 13 bases. There are 13 residues in the CDR3. Per germline, CDR1 KGHSH and CDR2 LQKENI. The CDR3 spells CASSPPTGVSAFF. The CDR3 coding sequence is TGTGCCAGCTCACCACCGACCGGGGTGTCGGCTTTCTTT.

This clonotype was picked up many times. The gene calls are TRBV5-1 and TRBJ1-2; no reliable D call. The CDR3 has 13 amino acids. Germline values: CDR1 SGHRS, CDR2 YFSETQ. Trimming pared 6 bases from V and 3 bases from J, leaving 12 bases between. The CDR3 loop reads CASTQRLDYGYTF. CDR3 nucleotides: TGCGCCAGCACCCAACGGTTGGACTATGGCTACACCTTC.

The V call is TRBV5-4, the J call TRBJ2-5, with a tentative D call TRBD2 (5 bases). Per germline, CDR1 SGHNT and CDR2 YYREEE (reference sequence). Trimming stripped 4 bases from V and 5 bases from J, with 6 bases between. The CDR3 spans 11 residues. CDR3 bases: TGTGCCAGCAGCACTAGTGAGACCCAGTACTTC. Protein product: CASSTSETQYF.

The table lists this clonotype with many counts. The chain combines TRBV20-1 with TRBJ2-5; D not certain. The CDR3 is made up of 15 amino acids. Germline CDR1 reads DFQATT; CDR2 reads SNEGSKA (reference sequence). Trimming removed 0 bases at V and 1 base at J, with 12 bases between. CDR3 DNA sequence: TGCAGTGCTAGAGAGGCTGGTAGCTCCCAAGAGACCCAGTACTTC. It translates to CSAREAGSSQETQYF.

This clonotype was seen at least ten times. The rearrangement uses TRBV20-1 and TRBJ2-5; 9 bases map to TRBD1. The CDR3 totals 14 residues. Looked up from germline, CDR1 is DFQATT and CDR2 is SNEGSKA (reference sequence). The V segment lost 0 bases and the J segment 4 bases; nucleotides outside the gene matches: 3. DNA for the CDR3: TGCAGTGCTAGAGATACAGGGGGCCGAGAGACCCAGTACTTC. Its protein product is CSARDTGGRETQYF.

This clonotype was seen more than once but under ten times. The chain carries TRBV30 and TRBJ2-3; no reliable D call. The V end was cut by 1 base, the J end by 2 bases, with 7 bases between. This CDR3 is 13 amino acids long. The V gene's germline CDR1 is GTSNPN and CDR2 SVGIG (reference sequence). CDR3 DNA sequence: TGTGCCTGGAGTGGGGAACTCACAGATACGCAGTATTTT. Amino acid sequence: CAWSGELTDTQYF.

This clonotype appeared many times. The chain has TRBV11-3 and TRBJ2-6; 8 bases fit TRBD1. J gave up 2 bases and V 1 base, and 7 bases lay outside the gene matches. CDR1 and CDR2 (germline): SGHNT, YENEEA. This CDR3 region has 18 residues. As DNA, the CDR3 is TGTGCCAGCAGCTTAGGTTGGGGCAGGGGGCCTGGGGCCAACGTCCTGACTTTC. Translation: CASSLGWGRGPGANVLTF. Combining the CDR3 with reference TRBV11-3 and TRBJ2-6 gives the whole variable domain EAGVVQSPRYKIIEKKQPVAFWCNPISGHNTLYWYLQNLGQGPELLIRYENEEAVDDSQLPKDRFSAERLKGVDSTLKIQPAELGDSAVYLCASSLGWGRGPGANVLTFGAGSRLTVL.

The chain combines TRBV5-1 with TRBJ1-5, with D perhaps TRBD1 (6 bases). V was cut by 4 bases and J by 0 bases, with 11 bases left in between. This CDR3 has 15 amino acids. CDR1 SGHRS and CDR2 YFSETQ come from the germline V gene. CDR3 nucleotides: TGCGCCAGCAGCGCTGGACAGTATAGCAATCAGCCCCAGCATTTT. Translating gives CASSAGQYSNQPQHF.

This clonotype appeared a few times. The chain recombines TRBV27 with TRBJ1-4; 9 bases agree with TRBD1. Per the germline V gene, CDR1 is MNHEY and CDR2 is SMNVEV (reference sequence). Germline trimming cut 4 bases from V and 7 bases from J; bases unmatched to any gene: 7. CDR3 length: 15 residues. The CDR3 is CASSSTGQGVEKLFF. Written as DNA, the CDR3 is TGTGCCAGCAGTTCGACGGGACAGGGAGTTGAAAAACTGTTTTTT.

The chain is built from TRBV5-1 and TRBJ2-5; D is unresolved. Looked up from germline, CDR1 is SGHRS and CDR2 is YFSETQ. The CDR3 extends over 14 amino acids. V was pared by 4 bases and J by 4 bases, with 14 bases between. The CDR3 coding sequence is TGCGCCAGCAGCCCAGCCATTGGTAGAGAGACCCAGTACTTC. It yields the protein CASSPAIGRETQYF.

In its sample, this clonotype was seen a few times. The rearrangement uses TRBV6-1 and TRBJ2-1, with TRBD2 identical over 14 bases. CDR1 and CDR2 (germline): MNHNS, SASEGT. V lost 1 base, J lost 0 bases, and 2 bases stayed unmatched. The CDR3 extends over 18 amino acids. In DNA form, the CDR3 reads TGTGCCAGCAGTGAAGGACTAGCGGGGGGGAGCTCCTACAATGAGCAGTTCTTC. This gives the protein CASSEGLAGGSSYNEQFF.

This clonotype was observed a few times. The chain's CDR3 is CSAPRAGGFYNEQFF. CDR3 sequence (DNA): TGCAGTGCGCCCCGAGCGGGAGGATTCTACAATGAGCAGTTCTTC. The V and J genes are TRBV20-1 and TRBJ2-1, with 9 bases identical to TRBD2. Looked up from germline, CDR1 is DFQATT and CDR2 is SNEGSKA (reference sequence). This CDR3 comprises 15 residues. The V segment lost 6 bases and the J segment 3 bases; nucleotides outside the gene matches: 9.

A word on this clonotype: The germline gene is not matched at one end of the junction; a read error may be the cause. This chain joins TRBV6-1 and TRBJ1-1; 7 bases align to TRBD1. The CDR3 totals 15 residues. The germline V gene has CDR1 MNHNS and CDR2 SASEGT. The CDR3 DNA reads TGTGCCAGAAGTGAACTCTGGGACAGTAACACTGAAGCTTTCTTT. Its translation: CARSELWDSNTEAFF.

Many counts were recorded for this clonotype. The chain uses TRBV7-2 and TRBJ2-3, with 9 bases identical to TRBD2. The CDR3 totals 17 residues. V shed 7 bases and J 2 bases; nucleotides not matched to a gene: 13. Per germline, CDR1 SGHTA and CDR2 FQGNSA. The CDR3 region is CASTPWGSGGTTDTQYF. Here the CDR3 DNA reads TGTGCCAGCACCCCCTGGGGAAGCGGGGGGACCACAGATACGCAGTATTTT.

This clonotype was counted only a few times. The rearrangement joins TRBV12-3 or TRBV12-4 to TRBJ2-2; D gene ambiguous. V dropped 11 bases and J dropped 1 base, with 8 bases sitting between them. The CDR3 runs 12 residues. This CDR3 reads CAGELNTGELFF. Written as DNA, the CDR3 is TGTGCCGGTGAATTGAACACCGGGGAGCTGTTTTTT.

This clonotype was counted at least ten times. The genes are TRBV5-1 and TRBJ1-1; 9 bases agree with TRBD1. Germline V CDR1 and CDR2: SGHRS, YFSETQ. V was pared by 4 bases and J by 1 base, with 2 bases of the junction left unmatched. CDR3 length: 14 amino acids. Here the CDR3 DNA reads TGCGCCAGCAGCACGGGACAGGGGAACACTGAAGCTTTCTTT. Encoded protein: CASSTGQGNTEAFF. The full variable domain, in which reference TRBV5-1 and TRBJ1-1 provide the parts outside the CDR3, is KAGVTQTPRYLIKTRGQQVTLSCSPISGHRSVSWYQQTPGQGLQFLFEYFSETQRNKGNFPGRFSGRQFSNSRSEMNVSTLELGDSALYLCASSTGQGNTEAFFGQGTRLTVV.

A word on this clonotype: Germline is not matched at one junction end, which may reflect a read error. This chain links TRBV5-1 with TRBJ2-3; unclear D gene. Germline loops: CDR1 SGHRS, CDR2 YFSETQ. This CDR3 spans 14 amino acids. The CDR3, as DNA: TGCGCCAGCACCACAAGCCCAGGCACCGATACGCAGTATTTT. It encodes CASTTSPGTDTQYF.

This chain links TRBV7-6 with TRBJ1-1, with D tentatively TRBD1 (6 bases). The CDR3 is 14 residues long. Trimming shortened V by 1 base and J by 8 bases, and 14 bases separated the two germline ends. CDR1 SGHVS and CDR2 FNYEAQ come from the germline V gene. CDR3: CASSLVGGLDEAFF. The CDR3 DNA reads as TGTGCCAGCAGCTTAGTCGGGGGGCTAGACGAAGCTTTCTTT.

This clonotype was counted a few times. This chain connects TRBV30 to TRBJ2-5; 8 nucleotides align to TRBD1. CDR1 is GTSNPN and CDR2 is SVGIG in the germline V gene (reference sequence). This CDR3 has 15 residues. With 5 bases clipped from V and 5 bases from J, the junction kept 13 bases outside the gene matches. This chain's CDR3 is CAWAIQGGQRETQYF. The DNA of the CDR3 is TGTGCCTGGGCTATACAGGGGGGTCAAAGGGAGACCCAGTACTTC.

This clonotype was detected a few times. The V gene is TRBV20-1, the J gene TRBJ2-2, with TRBD1 matching over 7 bases. CDR3 size: 12 residues. The germline CDR1 and CDR2 sequences are DFQATT and SNEGSKA (reference sequence). The V gene end was trimmed by 4 bases and the J gene end by 8 bases; junction bases not matched to a gene: 4. The CDR3 region is CSAKGAAGELFF. The CDR3 DNA follows: TGCAGTGCTAAGGGGGCGGCTGGGGAGCTGTTTTTT.

In regard to this clonotype: Germline is not matched at one junction end, which may reflect a read error. V usage is TRBV29-1 and J usage is TRBJ2-3; D remains unclear. The length of the CDR3 is 12 residues. CDR1 and CDR2 from the germline V gene are SQVTM and ANQGSEA. The CDR3 loop is CGVRGSTDTQYF. As DNA, the CDR3 is TGCGGCGTTCGCGGAAGCACAGATACGCAGTATTTT.

In its sample, this clonotype was seen a few times. The CDR3 bases are TGTGCCAGCAGCGTCTACCCTAGCACAGATACGCAGTATTTT. This sequence encodes CASSVYPSTDTQYF. The chain combines TRBV9 with TRBJ2-3; D uncertain. Germline CDR1 is SGDLS and CDR2 is YYNGEE. Trimming pared 2 bases from V and 0 bases from J, leaving 7 bases between. The CDR3 runs to 14 residues.

This clonotype was detected only a few times. The chain employs TRBV5-1 and TRBJ1-1; D might be TRBD1 (5 bases). Trimming took 0 bases from V and 4 from J, leaving 10 bases between them. The germline V gene encodes CDR1 SGHRS and CDR2 YFSETQ. The CDR3 is made up of 14 amino acids. Here the CDR3 DNA reads TGCGCCAGCAGCTTGGACGTGGGGGGCACTGAAGCTTTCTTT. This codes for CASSLDVGGTEAFF.

This chain uses TRBV7-3 with TRBJ1-1, with 9 nucleotides matching TRBD1. CDR1 is SGHTA and CDR2 is FQGTGA in the germline V gene. V trimming: 5 bases; J trimming: 0 bases; junction bases outside the gene matches: 19. This CDR3 is 20 amino acids long. The chain's CDR3 is CASSPERGGTTGGLNTEAFF. As DNA, the CDR3 is TGTGCCAGCAGCCCAGAAAGAGGGGGGACGACAGGGGGATTGAACACTGAAGCTTTCTTT.